This T cell receptor beta chain was retrieved from a study of cytomegalovirus exposure and HLA in healthy donors. Germline CDR1 is MRHNA and CDR2 is SNTAGT. V lost 6 bases and J lost 13, with 28 bases in between. The CDR3 spans 16 residues. Points from the study as a whole: CMV serostatus was the sole immune exposure data available. The investigators catalogued 164 TCR beta chains as cytomegalovirus-associated.

Whereas donors were nominally healthy upon sampling, unrecorded immune exposures were probable. To note about this clone: Its target is unknown.

Both 60 Vbeta primers and 13 Jbeta primers went into the PCR. As processed by the authors: Later work found tens of millions of unique TCR beta chains, with about 10 million shared. Measured with immunoSEQ multiplex PCR; TCRdb has only the in-frame clones, and not every one. The V and J calls and clone size are taken from that table; D and trimming were inferred from the DNA. This table lists approximately 110,000 clones. The rearrangement joins TRBV6-4 to TRBJ2-1; D is perhaps TRBD2 (5 bases). Sequenced input: PBMCs. This sequence was found in a man between 18 and 35 years old in good health and CMV-seronegative. The CDR3, as DNA: TGTGCCAGCAGACAACCTTTGGACTCTTCTGAGTATTTTCAGTTCTTC. It codes for CASRQPLDSSEYFQFF.